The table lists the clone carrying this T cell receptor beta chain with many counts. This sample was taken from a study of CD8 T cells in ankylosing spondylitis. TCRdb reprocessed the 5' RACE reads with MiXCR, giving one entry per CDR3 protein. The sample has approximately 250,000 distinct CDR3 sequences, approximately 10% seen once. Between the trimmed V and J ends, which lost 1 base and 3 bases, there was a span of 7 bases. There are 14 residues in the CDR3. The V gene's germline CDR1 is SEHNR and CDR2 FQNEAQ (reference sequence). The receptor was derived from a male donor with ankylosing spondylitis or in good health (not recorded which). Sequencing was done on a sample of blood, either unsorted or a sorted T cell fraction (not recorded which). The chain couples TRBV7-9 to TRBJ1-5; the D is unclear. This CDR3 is CASSLGQTNQPQHF. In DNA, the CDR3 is TGTGCCAGCAGCTTAGGCCAGACCAATCAGCCCCAGCATTTT.